These 8 T cell receptor beta chains were all obtained from the same sample, sequenced in a study of blood T cells in healthy people across ages. Combining a sample-barcoded 5' primer with a J-beta primer mix, a second PCR ran for about 7 to 12 cycles. Each CDR3 protein gets one entry after TCRdb re-called the 5' RACE reads with MiXCR. The table records about 640,000 distinct CDR3 sequences, 58% of them present only once. Material for sequencing was blood. Receptors originate from a man in his fifties or sixties in good health.

This clonotype was counted a few times. The chain couples TRBV27 to TRBJ1-5; no clear D. The V end was cut by 6 bases, the J end by 5 bases, with 11 bases between. CDR1 MNHEY and CDR2 SMNVEV come from the germline V gene (reference sequence). The CDR3 contains 13 residues. CDR3 bases: TGTGCCAGCAGCTACACTTGGTATCAGCCCCAGCATTTT. It yields the protein CASSYTWYQPQHF.

V gene TRBV6-1 combines with J gene TRBJ1-1, with D possibly TRBD1 on 5 matching bases. The length of the CDR3 is 14 residues. Deletions cut 2 bases from V and 4 bases from J, with 11 bases between. Germline assignment: CDR1 MNHNS and CDR2 SASEGT. CDR3 in DNA: TGTGCCAGCAGTGAAATGGGGACGGGCACTGAAGCTTTCTTT. Protein: CASSEMGTGTEAFF.

This clonotype was seen only a few times. The rearrangement joins TRBV3-1 to TRBJ2-3; D might be TRBD1 (6 bases). This CDR3 region has 15 residues. Trimming stripped 0 bases from V and 9 bases from J, with 16 bases between. The V gene's germline CDR1 is LGHDT and CDR2 YNNKEL (reference sequence). The chain's CDR3 is CASSQEGASTRTQYF. DNA for the CDR3: TGTGCCAGCAGCCAAGAGGGGGCTAGCACGCGGACGCAGTATTTT.

V gene TRBV28 combines with J gene TRBJ2-1; D possibly matches TRBD1 or TRBD2 (6 bases each). CDR1 is MDHEN, CDR2 SYDVKM, per germline. Trimming cost V 6 bases and J 5 bases, with 11 bases left between them. The CDR3 extends over 13 amino acids. CDR3 nucleotide sequence: TGTGCCAGCAGCGGCGGGGACAACAATGAGCAGTTCTTC. Its protein is CASSGGDNNEQFF.

This clonotype was counted between two and nine times. This chain uses TRBV5-1 with TRBJ2-1; weak D call: TRBD2 (6 bases). This CDR3 contains 13 residues. Germline CDR1 and CDR2: SGHRS and YFSETQ. Trimming removed 6 bases from V and 7 bases from J, with 14 bases in between. Here the CDR3 reads CASNLGGANEQFF. The DNA for the CDR3 is TGCGCCAGCAACCTCGGGGGTGCGAATGAGCAGTTCTTC.

This clonotype was seen a handful of times. The chain joins TRBV7-9 to TRBJ1-6; no firm D call. Trimming removed 4 bases at V and 8 bases at J, with 9 bases between. This CDR3 is built from 13 residues. The germline V gene has CDR1 SEHNR and CDR2 FQNEAQ (reference sequence). The CDR3 loop is CASSSTSDSPLHF. In DNA form, the CDR3 reads TGTGCCAGCAGCTCCACTTCAGATTCACCCCTCCACTTT.

This clonotype has more than one count but fewer than ten. This chain links TRBV20-1 with TRBJ2-5; D is perhaps TRBD1 (6 bases). This CDR3 comprises 13 residues. Germline CDR1 and CDR2: DFQATT and SNEGSKA (reference sequence). The V and J ends lost 3 bases and 2 bases respectively, with 10 bases between them. CDR3 residues: CSASPDRQETQYF. CDR3 DNA sequence: TGCAGTGCTAGCCCAGACAGGCAAGAGACCCAGTACTTC.

This clonotype appeared a few times. The chain recombines TRBV28 with TRBJ2-3, with D perhaps matching TRBD1 (5 bases). The CDR3 totals 14 residues. Trimming pared 2 bases from V and 11 bases from J, leaving 17 bases between. Germline V CDR1 and CDR2: MDHEN, SYDVKM. The CDR3 DNA reads as TGTGCCAGCAGTTTAGGGGCTCTCCTATATTGGCAGTATTTT. It specifies CASSLGALLYWQYF. Drawing the rest from reference TRBV28 and TRBJ2-3, the complete variable domain is DVKVTQSSRYLVKRTGEKVFLECVQDMDHENMFWYRQDPGLGLRLIYFSYDVKMKEKGDIPEGYSVSREKKERFSLILESASTNQTSMYLCASSLGALLYWQYFGPGTRLTVL.